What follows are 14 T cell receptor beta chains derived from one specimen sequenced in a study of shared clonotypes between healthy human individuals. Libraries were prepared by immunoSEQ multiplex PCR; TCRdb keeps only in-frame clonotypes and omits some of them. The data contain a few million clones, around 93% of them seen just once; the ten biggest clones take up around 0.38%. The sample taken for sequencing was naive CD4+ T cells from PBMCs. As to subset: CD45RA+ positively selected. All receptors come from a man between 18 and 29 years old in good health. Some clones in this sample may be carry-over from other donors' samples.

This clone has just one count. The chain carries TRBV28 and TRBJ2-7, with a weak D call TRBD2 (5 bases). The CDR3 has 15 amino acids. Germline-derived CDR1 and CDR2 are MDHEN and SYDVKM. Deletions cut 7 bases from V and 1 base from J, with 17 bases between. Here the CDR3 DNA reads TGTGCCAGCAACTCTCTCCTGGAGCGGTCCTACGAGCAGTACTTC. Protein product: CASNSLLERSYEQYF.

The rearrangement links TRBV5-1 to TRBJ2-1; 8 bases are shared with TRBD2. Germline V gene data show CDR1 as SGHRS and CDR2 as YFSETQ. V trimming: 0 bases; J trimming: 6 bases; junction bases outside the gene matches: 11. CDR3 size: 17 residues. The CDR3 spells CASSLAVAGLVANEQFF. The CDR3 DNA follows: TGCGCCAGCAGCTTGGCAGTAGCGGGACTAGTGGCCAATGAGCAGTTCTTC.

The CDR3 sequence is CASSMTSQTQYF. The DNA of the CDR3 is TGTGCCAGCAGTATGACTAGTCAGACGCAGTATTTT. V gene TRBV28 combines with J gene TRBJ2-3, with a weak D call TRBD2 (6 bases). Trimming shortened V by 5 bases and J by 9 bases, and 12 bases separated the two germline ends. This CDR3 has 12 amino acids. Looked up from germline, CDR1 is MDHEN and CDR2 is SYDVKM.

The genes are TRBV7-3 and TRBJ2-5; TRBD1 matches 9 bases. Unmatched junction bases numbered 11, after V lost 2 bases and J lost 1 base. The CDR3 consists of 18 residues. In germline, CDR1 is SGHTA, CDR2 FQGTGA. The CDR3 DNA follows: TGTGCCAGCAGCTTACGTCCTACAGGGGGCGCCCTCCAAGAGACCCAGTACTTC. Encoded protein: CASSLRPTGGALQETQYF.

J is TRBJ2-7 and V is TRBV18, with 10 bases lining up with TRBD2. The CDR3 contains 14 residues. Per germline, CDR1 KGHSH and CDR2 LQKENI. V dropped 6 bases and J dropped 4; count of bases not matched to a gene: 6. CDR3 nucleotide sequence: TGTGCCAGCTCCATAGCGGGAGGACGGTACGAGCAGTACTTC. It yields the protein CASSIAGGRYEQYF.

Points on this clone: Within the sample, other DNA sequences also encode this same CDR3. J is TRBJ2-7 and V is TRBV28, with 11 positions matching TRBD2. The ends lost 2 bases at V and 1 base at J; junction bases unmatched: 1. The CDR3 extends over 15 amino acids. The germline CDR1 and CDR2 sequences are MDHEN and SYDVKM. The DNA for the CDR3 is TGTGCCAGCAGTTTAAGACTAGCGGGATCCTACGAGCAGTACTTC. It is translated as CASSLRLAGSYEQYF. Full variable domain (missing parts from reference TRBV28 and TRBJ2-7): DVKVTQSSRYLVKRTGEKVFLECVQDMDHENMFWYRQDPGLGLRLIYFSYDVKMKEKGDIPEGYSVSREKKERFSLILESASTNQTSMYLCASSLRLAGSYEQYFGPGTRLTVT.

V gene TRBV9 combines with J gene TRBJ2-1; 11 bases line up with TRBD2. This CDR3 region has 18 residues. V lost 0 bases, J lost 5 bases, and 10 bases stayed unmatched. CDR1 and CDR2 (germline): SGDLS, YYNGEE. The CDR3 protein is CASSVGTSGSPRDNEQFF. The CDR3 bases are TGTGCCAGCAGCGTAGGTACTAGCGGGAGCCCACGGGACAATGAGCAGTTCTTC.

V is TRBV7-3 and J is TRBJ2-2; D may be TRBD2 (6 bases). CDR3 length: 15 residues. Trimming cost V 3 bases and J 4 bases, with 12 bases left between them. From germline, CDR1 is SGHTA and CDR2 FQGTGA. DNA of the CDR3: TGTGCCAGCAGCTTCGGGACTGGAACCACCGGGGAGCTGTTTTTT. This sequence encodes CASSFGTGTTGELFF. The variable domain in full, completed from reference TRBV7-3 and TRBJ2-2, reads GAGVSQTPSNKVTEKGKYVELRCDPISGHTALYWYRQSLGQGPEFLIYFQGTGAADDSGLPNDRFFAVRPEGSVSTLKIQRTERGDSAVYLCASSFGTGTTGELFFGEGSRLTVL.

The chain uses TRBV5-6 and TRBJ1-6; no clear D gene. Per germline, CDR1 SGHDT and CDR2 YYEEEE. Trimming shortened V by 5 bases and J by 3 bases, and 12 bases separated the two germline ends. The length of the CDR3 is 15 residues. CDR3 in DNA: TGTGCCAGCAGAGGTGGTCCGAACTATAATTCACCCCTCCACTTT. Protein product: CASRGGPNYNSPLHF.

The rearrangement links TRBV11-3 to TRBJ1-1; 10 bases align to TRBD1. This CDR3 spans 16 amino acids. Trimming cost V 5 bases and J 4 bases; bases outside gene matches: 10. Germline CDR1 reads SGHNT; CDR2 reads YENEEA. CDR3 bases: TGTGCCAGCAGCCTATCTGGGACAGGGGAGGCCACTGAAGCTTTCTTT. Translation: CASSLSGTGEATEAFF.

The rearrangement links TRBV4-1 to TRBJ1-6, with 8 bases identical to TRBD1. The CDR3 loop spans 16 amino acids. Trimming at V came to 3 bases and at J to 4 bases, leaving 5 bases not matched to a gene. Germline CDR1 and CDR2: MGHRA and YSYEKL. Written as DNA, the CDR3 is TGCGCCAGCAGCCAGTGGGACAGGACGTATAATTCACCCCTCCACTTT. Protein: CASSQWDRTYNSPLHF.

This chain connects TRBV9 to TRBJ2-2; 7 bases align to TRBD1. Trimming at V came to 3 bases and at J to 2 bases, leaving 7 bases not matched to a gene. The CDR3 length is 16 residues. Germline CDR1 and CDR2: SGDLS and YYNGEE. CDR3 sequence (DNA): TGTGCCAGCAGCGGAAGAGGGACAGTCAACACCGGGGAGCTGTTTTTT. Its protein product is CASSGRGTVNTGELFF.

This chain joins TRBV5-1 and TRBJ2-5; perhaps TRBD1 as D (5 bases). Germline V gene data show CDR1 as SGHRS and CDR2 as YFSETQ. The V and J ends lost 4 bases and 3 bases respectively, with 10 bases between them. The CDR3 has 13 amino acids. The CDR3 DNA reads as TGCGCCAGCAGCGGTGACAGAAAAGAGACCCAGTACTTC. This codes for CASSGDRKETQYF.

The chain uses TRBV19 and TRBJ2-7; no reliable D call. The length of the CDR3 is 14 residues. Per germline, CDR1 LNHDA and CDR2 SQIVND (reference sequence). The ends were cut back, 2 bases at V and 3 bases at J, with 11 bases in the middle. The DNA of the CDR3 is TGTGCCAGTAGTATAAACCGAGATCGCTACGAGCAGTACTTC. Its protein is CASSINRDRYEQYF.